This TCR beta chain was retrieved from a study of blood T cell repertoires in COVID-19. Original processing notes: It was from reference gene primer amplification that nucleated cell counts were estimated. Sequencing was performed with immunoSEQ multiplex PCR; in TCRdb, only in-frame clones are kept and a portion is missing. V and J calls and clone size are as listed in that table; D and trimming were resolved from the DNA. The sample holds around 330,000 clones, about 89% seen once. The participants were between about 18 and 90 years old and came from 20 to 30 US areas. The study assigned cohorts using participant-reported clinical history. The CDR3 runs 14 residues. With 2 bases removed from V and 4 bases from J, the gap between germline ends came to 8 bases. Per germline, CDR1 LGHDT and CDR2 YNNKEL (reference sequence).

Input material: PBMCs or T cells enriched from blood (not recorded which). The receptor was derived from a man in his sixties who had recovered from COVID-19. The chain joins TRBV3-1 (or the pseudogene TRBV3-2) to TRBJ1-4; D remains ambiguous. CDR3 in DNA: TGTGCCAGCAGCCAATTGAGGGATAATGAAAAACTGTTTTTT. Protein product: CASSQLRDNEKLFF.